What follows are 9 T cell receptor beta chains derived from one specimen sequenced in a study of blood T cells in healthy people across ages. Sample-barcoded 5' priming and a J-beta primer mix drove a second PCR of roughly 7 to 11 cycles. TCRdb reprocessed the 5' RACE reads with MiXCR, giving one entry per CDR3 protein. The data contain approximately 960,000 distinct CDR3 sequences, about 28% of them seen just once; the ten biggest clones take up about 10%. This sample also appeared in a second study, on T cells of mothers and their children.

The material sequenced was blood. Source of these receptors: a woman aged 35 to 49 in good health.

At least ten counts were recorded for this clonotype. This chain's CDR3 is CSVEDPLGPGPAETQYF. The CDR3 nucleotides read TGCAGCGTTGAAGATCCACTAGGGCCAGGGCCCGCGGAGACCCAGTACTTC. This chain links TRBV29-1 with TRBJ2-5; D may be TRBD1 or TRBD2 (5 bases each). Germline-derived CDR1 and CDR2 are SQVTM and ANQGSEA. Trimming took off 0 bases at V and 5 bases at J, with 22 bases between the two ends. The CDR3 covers 17 residues. The full variable domain, with the rest looked up from reference TRBV29-1 and TRBJ2-5, is SAVISQKPSRDICQRGTSLTIQCQVDSQVTMMFWYRQQPGQSLTLIATANQGSEATYESGFVIDKFPISRPNLTFSTLTVSNMSPEDSSIYLCSVEDPLGPGPAETQYFGPGTRLLVL.

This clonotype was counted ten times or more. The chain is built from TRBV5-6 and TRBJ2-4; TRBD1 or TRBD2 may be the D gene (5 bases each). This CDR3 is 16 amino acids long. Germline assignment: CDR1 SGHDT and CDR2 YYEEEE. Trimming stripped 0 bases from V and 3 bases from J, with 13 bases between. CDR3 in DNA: TGTGCCAGCAGCTTGGGAGGGGCGCCCCTCAAAAACATTCAGTACTTC. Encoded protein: CASSLGGAPLKNIQYF.

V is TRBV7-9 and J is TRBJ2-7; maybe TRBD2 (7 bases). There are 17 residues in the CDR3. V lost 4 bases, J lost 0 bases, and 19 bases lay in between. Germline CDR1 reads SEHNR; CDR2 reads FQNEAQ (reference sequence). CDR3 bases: TGTGCCAGCAGCTCCGGCAATTTGGGGGGGGCCTCCTACGAGCAGTACTTC. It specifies CASSSGNLGGASYEQYF.

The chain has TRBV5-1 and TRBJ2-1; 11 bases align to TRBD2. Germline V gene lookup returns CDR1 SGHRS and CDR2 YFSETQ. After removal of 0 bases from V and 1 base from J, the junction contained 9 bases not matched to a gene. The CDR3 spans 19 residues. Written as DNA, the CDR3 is TGCGCCAGCAGCTTGGTTTTTAGCGGGGGGGCCGTGTCCTACAATGAGCAGTTCTTC. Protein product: CASSLVFSGGAVSYNEQFF.

This chain's CDR3 is CASSPTGGSLGEAFF. Written as DNA, the CDR3 is TGTGCCAGCAGCCCAACAGGGGGGAGTTTGGGTGAAGCTTTCTTT. The chain uses TRBV28 and TRBJ1-1; 8 bases fit TRBD1. The CDR3 has 15 amino acids. CDR1 is MDHEN, CDR2 SYDVKM, per germline. The junction had 13 bases not matched to a gene; V was cut back by 6 bases and J by 7 bases.

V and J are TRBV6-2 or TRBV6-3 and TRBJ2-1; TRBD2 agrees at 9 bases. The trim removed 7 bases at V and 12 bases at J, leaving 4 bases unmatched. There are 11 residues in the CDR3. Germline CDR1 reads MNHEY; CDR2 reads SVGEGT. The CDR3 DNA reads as TGTGCCAGCACGGGACTAGCTGTGCAGTTCTTC. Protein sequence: CASTGLAVQFF.

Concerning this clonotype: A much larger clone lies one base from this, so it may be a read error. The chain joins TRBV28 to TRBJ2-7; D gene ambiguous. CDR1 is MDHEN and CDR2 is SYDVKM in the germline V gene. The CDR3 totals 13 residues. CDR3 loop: CASSSHNPYEQDF. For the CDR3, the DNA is TGTGCCAGCAGTTCGCACAACCCCTACGAGCAGGACTTC.

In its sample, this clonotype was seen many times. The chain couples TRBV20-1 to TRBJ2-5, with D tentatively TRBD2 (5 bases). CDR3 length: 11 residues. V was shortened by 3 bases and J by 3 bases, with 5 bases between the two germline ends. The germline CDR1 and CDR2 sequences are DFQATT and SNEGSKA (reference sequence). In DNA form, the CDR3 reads TGCAGTGCTAGCGGGAAAGAGACCCAGTACTTC. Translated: CSASGKETQYF.

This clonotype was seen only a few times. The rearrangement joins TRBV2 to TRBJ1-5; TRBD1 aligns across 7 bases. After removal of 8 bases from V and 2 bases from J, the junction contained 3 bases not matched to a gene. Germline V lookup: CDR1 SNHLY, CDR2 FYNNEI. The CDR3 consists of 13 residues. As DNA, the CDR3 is TGTGCCAGCTGGACAGGTGGCAATCAGCCCCAGCATTTT. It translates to CASWTGGNQPQHF.